This TCR beta chain was found in a study of blood T cell repertoires in COVID-19 (dated by TCRdb to about 2020). About the full investigation: Collaborator samples came from the United States, Italy and Spain and covered acute and convalescent phases of COVID-19. The prospective study material was composed of cDNA or gDNA derived from T cells, B-cell-depleted T cells, or PBMCs. The dataset comprised deeply sampled blood TCRbeta repertoires from subjects exposed to, actively infected with, or recovered from COVID-19. The repertoires were released in a freely available public database intended as a resource for research on the immune response to SARS-CoV-2. Samples were obtained from the ongoing ImmuneRACE study (first 160 participants) and from over a thousand subjects provided by 6 global collaborators. Sample metadata almost always included a de-identified subject ID, COVID-19 status, age in years and sex. Where HLA class I and class II types were available, the types were taken from metadata supplied by the sample provider, not from assay-based typing. The paper's findings and limits, for the study overall: The amount of clinical and demographic metadata varied by source and participant and was provided uncurated.

This clone was picked up one time. Its antigen has not been determined. No per-base quality is available; no much larger clone lies one base away. Whole blood was collected in K2EDTA tubes by collaborating institutions according to the institutions' own protocols. Collaborator samples were shipped for TCRbeta analysis as frozen whole blood, isolated PBMCs, or DNA extracted from either sample type. The germline V gene provides CDR1 SGHDN and CDR2 FVKESK. Counted from cysteine to phenylalanine, this CDR3 has 17 amino acids. The kept DNA is CDR3 alone, 51 bases in frame from the first base. A distance of 13 bases separates the germline ends of V and J, which lose 0 bases and 0 bases respectively. The immunoSEQ Assay, a bias-controlled multiplex PCR, was used to amplify TCRbeta CDR3 regions from genomic DNA. In the paper's pipeline: The number of nucleated cells in each sample was estimated by amplification of reference gene primers within the assay. Sequence reads were collapsed and filtered to measure the absolute abundance of every unique TCRbeta CDR3 rearrangement. For each sample, productive Simpson clonality was calculated as the square root of Simpson's diversity index across productive rearrangements. The table comes from immuneACCESS by way of TCRdb, which keeps in-frame sequences with V and J called. Part of the clones is missing from these tables; in studies checked, under half for an unresolved V gene and the rest for unknown reasons. V and J calls plus clone size are reproduced from that table; the DNA served to infer D and trimming. A total of around 170,000 clones appear in this sample, about 86% of them only once. Over 13% of the sample is taken by the ten largest.

Sequenced sample: peripheral blood. The chain links TRBV14 with TRBJ2-3, with TRBD2 as a weak D call on 7 bases. This clonotype originated in a man in his thirties or forties with active or convalescent COVID-19. The nucleotide sequence is TGTGCCAGCAGCCAAGAGGTGGGGGGGCTGAGCACAGATACGCAGTATTTT. It specifies CASSQEVGGLSTDTQYF.